The source of this TCR beta chain is a study of blood T cell repertoires in COVID-19. The CDR3 consists of 16 residues. The germline V gene encodes CDR1 SGHTS and CDR2 YDEGEE. J gave up 5 bases and V 2 bases, and 10 bases lay outside the gene matches. Data came from immunoSEQ multiplex PCR; TCRdb stores just in-frame clones and leaves some out. Here the sample spans approximately 300,000 clones, just under 90% being singletons. This sequence joins TRBV5-8 and TRBJ1-2; 9 bases map to TRBD1. The sequence derives from a woman in her forties with acute or convalescent COVID-19. Sequenced sample: peripheral blood. CDR3 protein: CASSLNPGTGLYGYTF. As DNA, the CDR3 is TGTGCCAGCAGCTTAAACCCCGGGACAGGGCTATATGGCTACACCTTC.